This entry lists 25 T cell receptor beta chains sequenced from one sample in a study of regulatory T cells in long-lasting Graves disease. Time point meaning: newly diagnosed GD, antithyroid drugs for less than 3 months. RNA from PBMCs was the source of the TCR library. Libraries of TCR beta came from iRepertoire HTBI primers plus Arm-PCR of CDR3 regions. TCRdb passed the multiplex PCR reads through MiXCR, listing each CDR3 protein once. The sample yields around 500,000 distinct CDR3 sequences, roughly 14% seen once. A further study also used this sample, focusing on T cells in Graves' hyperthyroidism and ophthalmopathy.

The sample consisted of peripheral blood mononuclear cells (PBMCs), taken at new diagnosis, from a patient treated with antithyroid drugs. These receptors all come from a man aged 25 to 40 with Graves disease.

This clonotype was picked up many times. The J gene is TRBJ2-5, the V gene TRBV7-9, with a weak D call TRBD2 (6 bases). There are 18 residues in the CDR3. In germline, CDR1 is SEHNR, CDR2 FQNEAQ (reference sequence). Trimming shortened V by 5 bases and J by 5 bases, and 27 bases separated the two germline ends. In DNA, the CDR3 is TGTGCCAGCAGCGCCCCCGTGGGGGACTTACGAGGAGGGGAGACCCAGTACTTC. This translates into CASSAPVGDLRGGETQYF. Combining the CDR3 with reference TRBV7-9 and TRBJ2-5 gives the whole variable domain DTGVSQNPRHKITKRGQNVTFRCDPISEHNRLYWYRQTLGQGPEFLTYFQNEAQLEKSRLLSDRFSAERPKGSFSTLEIQRTEQGDSAMYLCASSAPVGDLRGGETQYFGPGTRLLVL.

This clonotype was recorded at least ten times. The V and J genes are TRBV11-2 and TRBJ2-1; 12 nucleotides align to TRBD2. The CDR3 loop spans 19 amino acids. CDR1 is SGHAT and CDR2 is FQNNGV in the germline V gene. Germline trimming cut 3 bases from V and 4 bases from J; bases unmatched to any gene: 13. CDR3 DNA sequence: TGTGCCAGCAGCTTCGGGCTACTAGCGGGAGGAACTATGTACAATGAGCAGTTCTTC. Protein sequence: CASSFGLLAGGTMYNEQFF.

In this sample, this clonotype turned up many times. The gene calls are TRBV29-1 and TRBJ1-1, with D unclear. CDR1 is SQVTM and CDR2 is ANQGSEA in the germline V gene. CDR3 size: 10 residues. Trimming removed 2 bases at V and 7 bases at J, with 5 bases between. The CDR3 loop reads CSVERNEAFF. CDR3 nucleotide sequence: TGCAGCGTTGAAAGAAATGAAGCTTTCTTT. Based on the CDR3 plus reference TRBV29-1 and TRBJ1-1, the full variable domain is SAVISQKPSRDICQRGTSLTIQCQVDSQVTMMFWYRQQPGQSLTLIATANQGSEATYESGFVIDKFPISRPNLTFSTLTVSNMSPEDSSIYLCSVERNEAFFGQGTRLTVV.

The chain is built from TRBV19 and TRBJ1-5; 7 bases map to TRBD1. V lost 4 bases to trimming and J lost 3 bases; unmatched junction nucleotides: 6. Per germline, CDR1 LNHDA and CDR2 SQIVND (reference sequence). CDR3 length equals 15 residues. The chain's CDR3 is CASSTQGVANQPQHF. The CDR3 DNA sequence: TGTGCCAGTAGTACCCAGGGGGTGGCCAATCAGCCCCAGCATTTT.

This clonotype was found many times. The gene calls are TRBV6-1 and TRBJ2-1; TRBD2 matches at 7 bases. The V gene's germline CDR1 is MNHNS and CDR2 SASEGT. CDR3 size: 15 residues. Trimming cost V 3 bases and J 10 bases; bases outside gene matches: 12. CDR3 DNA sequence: TGTGCCAGCAGTGAGGTGGCGGGAGCGCTAGGCGAGCAGTTCTTC. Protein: CASSEVAGALGEQFF.

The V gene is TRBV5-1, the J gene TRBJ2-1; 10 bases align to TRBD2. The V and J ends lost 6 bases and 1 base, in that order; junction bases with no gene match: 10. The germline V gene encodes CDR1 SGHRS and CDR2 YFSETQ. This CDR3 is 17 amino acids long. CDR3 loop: CASKTPRTSGSYNEQFF. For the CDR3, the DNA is TGCGCCAGCAAAACGCCCCGGACTAGCGGATCCTACAATGAGCAGTTCTTC.

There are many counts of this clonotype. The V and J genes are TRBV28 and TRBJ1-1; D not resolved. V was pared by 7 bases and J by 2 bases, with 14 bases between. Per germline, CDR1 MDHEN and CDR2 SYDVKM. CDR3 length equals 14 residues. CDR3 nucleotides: TGTGCCAGCACCGAGGTCCCTACTAACACTGAAGCTTTCTTT. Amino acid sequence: CASTEVPTNTEAFF.

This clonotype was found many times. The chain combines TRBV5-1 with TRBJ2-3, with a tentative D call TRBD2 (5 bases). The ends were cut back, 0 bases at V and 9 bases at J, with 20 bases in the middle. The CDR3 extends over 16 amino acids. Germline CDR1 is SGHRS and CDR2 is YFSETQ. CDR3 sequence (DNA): TGCGCCAGCAGCTTGGCCGATTTCGGCCCATCTAGCACGCAGTATTTT. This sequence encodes CASSLADFGPSSTQYF.

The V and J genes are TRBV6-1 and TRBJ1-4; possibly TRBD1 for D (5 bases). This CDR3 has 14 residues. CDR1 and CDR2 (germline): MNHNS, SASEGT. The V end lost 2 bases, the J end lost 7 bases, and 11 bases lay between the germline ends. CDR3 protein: CASSERGGGEKLFF. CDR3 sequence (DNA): TGTGCCAGCAGTGAACGGGGGGGTGGTGAAAAACTGTTTTTT.

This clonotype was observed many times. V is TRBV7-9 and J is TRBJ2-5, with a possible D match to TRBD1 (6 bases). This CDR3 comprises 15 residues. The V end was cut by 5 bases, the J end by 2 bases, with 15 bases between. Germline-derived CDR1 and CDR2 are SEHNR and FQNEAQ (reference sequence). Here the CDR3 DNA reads TGTGCCAGCAGCCCTACCTGGACAGAACAAGAGACCCAGTACTTC. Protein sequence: CASSPTWTEQETQYF.

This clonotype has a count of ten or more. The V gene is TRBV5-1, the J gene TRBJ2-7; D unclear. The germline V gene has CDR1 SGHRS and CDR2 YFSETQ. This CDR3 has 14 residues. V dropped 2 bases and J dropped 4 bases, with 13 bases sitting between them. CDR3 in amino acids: CASSLDGHRYEQYF. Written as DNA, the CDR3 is TGCGCCAGCAGCTTAGACGGCCATCGTTACGAGCAGTACTTC.

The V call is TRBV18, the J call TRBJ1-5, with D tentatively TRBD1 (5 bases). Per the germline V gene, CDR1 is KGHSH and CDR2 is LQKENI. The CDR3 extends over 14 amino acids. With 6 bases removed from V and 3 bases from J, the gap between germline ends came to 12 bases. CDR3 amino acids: CASSRDSNNQPQHF. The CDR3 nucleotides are TGTGCCAGCTCCCGCGACAGCAACAATCAGCCCCAGCATTTT. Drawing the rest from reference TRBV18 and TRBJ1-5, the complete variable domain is NAGVMQNPRHLVRRRGQEARLRCSPMKGHSHVYWYRQLPEEGLKFMVYLQKENIIDESGMPKERFSAEFPKEGPSILRIQQVVRGDSAAYFCASSRDSNNQPQHFGDGTRLSIL.

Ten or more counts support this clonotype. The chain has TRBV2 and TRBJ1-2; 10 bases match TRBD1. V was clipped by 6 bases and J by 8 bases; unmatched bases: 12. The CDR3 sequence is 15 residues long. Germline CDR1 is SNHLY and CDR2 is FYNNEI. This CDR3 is CASRGVGQGVSGYTF. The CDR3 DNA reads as TGTGCCAGCAGGGGGGTCGGACAGGGGGTATCAGGCTACACCTTC.

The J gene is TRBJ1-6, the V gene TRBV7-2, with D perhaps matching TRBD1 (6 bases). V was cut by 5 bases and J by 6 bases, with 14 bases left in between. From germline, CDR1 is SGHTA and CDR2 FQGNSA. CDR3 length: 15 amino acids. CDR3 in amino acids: CASSGYREANSPLHF. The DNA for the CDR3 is TGTGCCAGCAGCGGTTACAGGGAAGCTAATTCACCCCTCCACTTT.

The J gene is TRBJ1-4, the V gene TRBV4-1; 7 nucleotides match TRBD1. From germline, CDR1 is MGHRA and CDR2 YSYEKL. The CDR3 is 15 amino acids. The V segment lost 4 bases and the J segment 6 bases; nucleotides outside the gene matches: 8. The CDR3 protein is CASSPLGTAYEKLFF. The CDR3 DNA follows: TGCGCCAGCAGCCCACTGGGGACAGCGTATGAAAAACTGTTTTTT.

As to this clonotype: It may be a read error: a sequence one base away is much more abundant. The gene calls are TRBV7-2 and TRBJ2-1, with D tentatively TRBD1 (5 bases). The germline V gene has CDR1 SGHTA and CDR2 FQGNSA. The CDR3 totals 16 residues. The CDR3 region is CASGLVRGRQYNEQFF. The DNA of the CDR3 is TGTGCCAGCGGCTTAGTAAGGGGTCGACAGTACAATGAGCAGTTCTTC.

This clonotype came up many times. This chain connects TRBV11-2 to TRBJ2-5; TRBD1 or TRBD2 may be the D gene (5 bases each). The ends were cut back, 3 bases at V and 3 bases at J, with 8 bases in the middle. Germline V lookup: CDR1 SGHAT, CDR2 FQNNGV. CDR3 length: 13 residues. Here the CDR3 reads CASSLWGKETQYF. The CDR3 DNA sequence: TGTGCCAGCAGCTTGTGGGGGAAAGAGACCCAGTACTTC.

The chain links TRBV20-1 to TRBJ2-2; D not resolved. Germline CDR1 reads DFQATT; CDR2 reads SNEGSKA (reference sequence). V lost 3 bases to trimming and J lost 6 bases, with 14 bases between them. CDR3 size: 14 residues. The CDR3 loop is CSASIIRSAGELFF. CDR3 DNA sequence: TGCAGTGCTAGCATAATAAGGTCTGCCGGGGAGCTGTTTTTT.

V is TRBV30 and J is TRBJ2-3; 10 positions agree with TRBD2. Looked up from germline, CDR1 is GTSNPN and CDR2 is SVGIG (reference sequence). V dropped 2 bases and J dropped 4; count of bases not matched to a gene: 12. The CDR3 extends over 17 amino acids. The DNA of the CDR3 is TGTGCCTGGAGTCTTTCCTTAGGGCTAGCGGGAGCAGATACGCAGTATTTT. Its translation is CAWSLSLGLAGADTQYF.

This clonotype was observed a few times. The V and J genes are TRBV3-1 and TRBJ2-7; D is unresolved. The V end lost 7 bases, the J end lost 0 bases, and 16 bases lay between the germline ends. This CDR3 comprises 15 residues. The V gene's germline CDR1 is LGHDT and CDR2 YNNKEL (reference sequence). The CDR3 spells CASTRSYKGSYEQYF. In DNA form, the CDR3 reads TGTGCCAGCACCCGATCCTATAAAGGCTCCTACGAGCAGTACTTC.

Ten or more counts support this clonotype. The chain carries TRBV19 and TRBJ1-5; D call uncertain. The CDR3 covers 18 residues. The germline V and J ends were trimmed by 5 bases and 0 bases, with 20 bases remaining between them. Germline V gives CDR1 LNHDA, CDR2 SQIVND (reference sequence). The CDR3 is CASSVVGEQTYSNQPQHF. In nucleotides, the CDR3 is TGTGCCAGTAGTGTCGTCGGGGAGCAGACCTATAGCAATCAGCCCCAGCATTTT.

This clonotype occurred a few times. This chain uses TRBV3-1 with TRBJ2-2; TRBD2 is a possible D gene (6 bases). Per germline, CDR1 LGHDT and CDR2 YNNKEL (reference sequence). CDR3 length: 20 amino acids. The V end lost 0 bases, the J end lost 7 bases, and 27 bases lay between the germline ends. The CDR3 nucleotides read TGTGCCAGCAGCCAAGATCAGCCAATGGAGGGCCTAGCCTACATCGGGGAGCTGTTTTTT. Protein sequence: CASSQDQPMEGLAYIGELFF.

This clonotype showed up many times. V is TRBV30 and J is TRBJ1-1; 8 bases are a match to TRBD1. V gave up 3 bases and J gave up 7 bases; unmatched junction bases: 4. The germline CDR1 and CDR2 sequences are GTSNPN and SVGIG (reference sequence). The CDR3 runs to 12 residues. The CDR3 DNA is TGTGCCTGGAGCAGGGGGCAAGGTGAAGCTTTCTTT. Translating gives CAWSRGQGEAFF.

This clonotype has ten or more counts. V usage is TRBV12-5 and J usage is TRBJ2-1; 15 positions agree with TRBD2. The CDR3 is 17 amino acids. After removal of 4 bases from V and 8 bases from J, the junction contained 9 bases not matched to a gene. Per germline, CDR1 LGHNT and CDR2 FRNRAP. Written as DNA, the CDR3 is TGTGCTAGTGGTTCGGGACTAGCGGGAGGCCCCTGGGATGAGCAGTTCTTC. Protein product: CASGSGLAGGPWDEQFF. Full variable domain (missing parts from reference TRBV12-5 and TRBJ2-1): DARVTQTPRHKVTEMGQEVTMRCQPILGHNTVFWYRQTMMQGLELLAYFRNRAPLDDSGMPKDRFSAEMPDATLATLKIQPSEPRDSAVYFCASGSGLAGGPWDEQFFGPGTRLTVL.

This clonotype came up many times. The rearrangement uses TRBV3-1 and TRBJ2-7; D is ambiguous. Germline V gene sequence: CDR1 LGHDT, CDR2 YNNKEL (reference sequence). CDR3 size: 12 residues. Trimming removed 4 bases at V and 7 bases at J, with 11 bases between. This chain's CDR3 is CASSRALGEQYF. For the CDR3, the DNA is TGTGCCAGCAGCCGGGCCCTGGGGGAGCAGTACTTC.